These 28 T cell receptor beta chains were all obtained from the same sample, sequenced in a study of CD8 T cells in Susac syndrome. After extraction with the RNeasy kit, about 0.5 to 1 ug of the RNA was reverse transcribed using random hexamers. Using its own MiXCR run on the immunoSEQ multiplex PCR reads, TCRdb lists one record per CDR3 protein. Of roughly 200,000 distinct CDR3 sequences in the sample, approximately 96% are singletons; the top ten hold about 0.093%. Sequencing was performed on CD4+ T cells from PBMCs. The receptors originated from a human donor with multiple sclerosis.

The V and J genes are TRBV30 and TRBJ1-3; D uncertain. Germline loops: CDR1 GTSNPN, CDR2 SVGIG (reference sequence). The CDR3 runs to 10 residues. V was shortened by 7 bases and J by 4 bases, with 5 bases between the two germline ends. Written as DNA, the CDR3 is TGTGCCTCGGGCGGAAACACCATATATTTT. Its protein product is CASGGNTIYF.

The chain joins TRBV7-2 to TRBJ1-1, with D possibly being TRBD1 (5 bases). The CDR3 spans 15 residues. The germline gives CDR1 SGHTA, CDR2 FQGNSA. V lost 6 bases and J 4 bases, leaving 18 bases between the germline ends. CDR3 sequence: CASRPDGGFSTEAFF. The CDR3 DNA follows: TGTGCCAGCAGGCCTGATGGGGGGTTCAGCACTGAAGCTTTCTTT.

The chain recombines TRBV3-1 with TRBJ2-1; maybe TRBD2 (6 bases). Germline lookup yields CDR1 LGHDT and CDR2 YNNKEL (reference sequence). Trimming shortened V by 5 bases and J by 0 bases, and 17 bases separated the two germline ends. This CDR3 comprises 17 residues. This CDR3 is CASSSPGLTSSYNEQFF. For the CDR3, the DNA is TGTGCCAGCAGCTCCCCGGGACTTACGAGCTCCTACAATGAGCAGTTCTTC.

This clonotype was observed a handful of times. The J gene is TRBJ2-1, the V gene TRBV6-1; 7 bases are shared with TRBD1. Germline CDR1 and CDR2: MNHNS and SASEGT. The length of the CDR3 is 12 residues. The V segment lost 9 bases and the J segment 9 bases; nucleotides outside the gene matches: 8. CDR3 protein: CASGQVQGEQFF. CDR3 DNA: TGTGCCAGTGGACAGGTTCAGGGTGAGCAGTTCTTC.

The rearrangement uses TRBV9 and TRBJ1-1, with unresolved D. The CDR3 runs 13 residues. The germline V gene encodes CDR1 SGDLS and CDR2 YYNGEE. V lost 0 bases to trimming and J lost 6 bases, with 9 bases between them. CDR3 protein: CASSVVGEPEAFF. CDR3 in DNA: TGTGCCAGCAGCGTAGTCGGGGAGCCTGAAGCTTTCTTT.

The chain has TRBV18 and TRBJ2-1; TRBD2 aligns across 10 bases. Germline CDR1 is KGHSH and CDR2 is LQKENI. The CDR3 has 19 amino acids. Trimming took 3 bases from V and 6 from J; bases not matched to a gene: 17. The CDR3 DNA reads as TGTGCCAGCTCACCCAATAAGAGAGGACTAGCGGCTGAGAGCAATGAGCAGTTCTTC. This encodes CASSPNKRGLAAESNEQFF.

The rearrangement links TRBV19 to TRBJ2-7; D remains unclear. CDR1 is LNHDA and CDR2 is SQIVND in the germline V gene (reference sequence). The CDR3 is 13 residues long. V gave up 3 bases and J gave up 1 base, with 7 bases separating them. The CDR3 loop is CASSMGRSYEQYF. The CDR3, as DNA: TGTGCCAGTAGTATGGGCAGGTCCTACGAGCAGTACTTC.

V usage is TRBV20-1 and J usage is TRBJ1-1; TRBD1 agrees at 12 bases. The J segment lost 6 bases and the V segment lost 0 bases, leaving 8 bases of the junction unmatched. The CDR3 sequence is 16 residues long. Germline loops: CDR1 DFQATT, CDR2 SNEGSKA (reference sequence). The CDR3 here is CSARDRDRGRFAEAFF. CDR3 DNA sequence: TGCAGTGCTAGAGACCGGGACAGGGGGCGCTTCGCTGAAGCTTTCTTT.

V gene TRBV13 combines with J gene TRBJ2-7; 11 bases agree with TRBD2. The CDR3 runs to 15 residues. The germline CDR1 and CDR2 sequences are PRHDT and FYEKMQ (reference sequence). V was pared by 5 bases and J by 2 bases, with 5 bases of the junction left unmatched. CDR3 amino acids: CASSPASGGPYEQYF. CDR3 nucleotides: TGTGCCAGCAGCCCGGCTAGCGGGGGGCCCTACGAGCAGTACTTC.

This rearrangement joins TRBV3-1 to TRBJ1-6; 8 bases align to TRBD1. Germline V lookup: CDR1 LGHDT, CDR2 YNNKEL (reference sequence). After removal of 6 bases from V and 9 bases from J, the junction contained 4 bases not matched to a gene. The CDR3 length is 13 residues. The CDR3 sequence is CASSLQGVSPLHF. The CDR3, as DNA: TGTGCCAGCAGTCTACAGGGGGTTTCACCCCTCCACTTT. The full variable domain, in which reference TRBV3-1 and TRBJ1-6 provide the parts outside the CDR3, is DTAVSQTPKYLVTQMGNDKSIKCEQNLGHDTMYWYKQDSKKFLKIMFSYNNKELIINETVPNRFSPKSPDKAHLNLHINSLELGDSAVYFCASSLQGVSPLHFGNGTRLTVT.

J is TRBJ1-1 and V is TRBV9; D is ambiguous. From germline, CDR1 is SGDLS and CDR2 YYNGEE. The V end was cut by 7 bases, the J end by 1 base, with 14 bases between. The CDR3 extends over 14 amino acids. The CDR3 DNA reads TGTGCCAGCGGAACTAAACAGCGGAACACTGAAGCTTTCTTT. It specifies CASGTKQRNTEAFF. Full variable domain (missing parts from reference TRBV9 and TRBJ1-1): DSGVTQTPKHLITATGQRVTLRCSPRSGDLSVYWYQQSLDQGLQFLIQYYNGEERAKGNILERFSAQQFPDLHSELNLSSLELGDSALYFCASGTKQRNTEAFFGQGTRLTVV.

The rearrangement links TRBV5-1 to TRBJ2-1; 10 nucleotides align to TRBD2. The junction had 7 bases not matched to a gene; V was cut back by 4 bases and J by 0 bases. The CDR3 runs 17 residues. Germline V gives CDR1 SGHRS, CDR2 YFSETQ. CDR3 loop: CASSQASGRSSYNEQFF. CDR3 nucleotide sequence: TGCGCCAGCAGCCAGGCTAGCGGGAGATCCTCCTACAATGAGCAGTTCTTC.

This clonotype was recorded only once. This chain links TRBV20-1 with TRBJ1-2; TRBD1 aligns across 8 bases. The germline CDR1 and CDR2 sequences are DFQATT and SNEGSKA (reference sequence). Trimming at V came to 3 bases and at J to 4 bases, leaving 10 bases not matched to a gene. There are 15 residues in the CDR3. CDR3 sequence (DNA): TGCAGTGCTAGTGGACAGGGTATGGGATCCTATGGCTACACCTTC. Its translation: CSASGQGMGSYGYTF.

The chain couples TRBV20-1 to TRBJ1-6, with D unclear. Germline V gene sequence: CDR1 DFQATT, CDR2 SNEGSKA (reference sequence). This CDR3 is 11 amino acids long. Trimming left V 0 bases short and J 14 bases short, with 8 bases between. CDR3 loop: CSARDLPALHF. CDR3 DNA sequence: TGCAGTGCTAGAGATCTGCCGGCCCTCCACTTT.

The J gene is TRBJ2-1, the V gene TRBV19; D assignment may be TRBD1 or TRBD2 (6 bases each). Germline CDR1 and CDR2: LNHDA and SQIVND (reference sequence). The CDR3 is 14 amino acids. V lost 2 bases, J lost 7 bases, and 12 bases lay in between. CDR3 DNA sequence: TGTGCCAGTAGTATAACGGGGGCAGAGAATGAGCAGTTCTTC. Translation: CASSITGAENEQFF.

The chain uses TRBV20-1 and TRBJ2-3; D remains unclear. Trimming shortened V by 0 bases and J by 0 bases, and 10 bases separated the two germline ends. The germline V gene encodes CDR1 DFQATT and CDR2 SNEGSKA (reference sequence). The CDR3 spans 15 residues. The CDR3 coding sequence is TGCAGTGCTAGAGATAGAACCGTAAGCACAGATACGCAGTATTTT. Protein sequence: CSARDRTVSTDTQYF.

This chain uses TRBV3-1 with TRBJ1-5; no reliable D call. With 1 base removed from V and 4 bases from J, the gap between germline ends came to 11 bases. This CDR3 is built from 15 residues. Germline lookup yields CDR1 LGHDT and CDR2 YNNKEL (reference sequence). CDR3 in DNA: TGTGCCAGCAGCCAAGGGGCAGCACCTAATCAGCCCCAGCATTTT. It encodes CASSQGAAPNQPQHF.

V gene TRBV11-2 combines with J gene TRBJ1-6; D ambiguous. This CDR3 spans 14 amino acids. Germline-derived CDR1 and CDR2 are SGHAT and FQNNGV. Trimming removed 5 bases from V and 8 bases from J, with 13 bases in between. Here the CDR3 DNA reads TGTGCCAGCAGCCTTTGGGAGTCGGATTCACCCCTCCACTTT. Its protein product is CASSLWESDSPLHF.

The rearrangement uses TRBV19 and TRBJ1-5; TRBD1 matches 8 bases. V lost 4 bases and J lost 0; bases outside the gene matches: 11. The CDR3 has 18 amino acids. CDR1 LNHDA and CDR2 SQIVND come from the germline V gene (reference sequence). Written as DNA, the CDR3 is TGTGCCAGTAGTACCCGACAGGGGATTCCTCTTAGCAATCAGCCCCAGCATTTT. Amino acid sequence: CASSTRQGIPLSNQPQHF.

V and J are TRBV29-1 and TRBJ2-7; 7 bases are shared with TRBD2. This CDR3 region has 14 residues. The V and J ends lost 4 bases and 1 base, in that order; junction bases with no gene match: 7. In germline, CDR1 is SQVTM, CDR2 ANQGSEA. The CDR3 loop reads CSVVPSGPSYEQYF. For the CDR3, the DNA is TGCAGCGTTGTCCCTAGCGGTCCATCCTACGAGCAGTACTTC.

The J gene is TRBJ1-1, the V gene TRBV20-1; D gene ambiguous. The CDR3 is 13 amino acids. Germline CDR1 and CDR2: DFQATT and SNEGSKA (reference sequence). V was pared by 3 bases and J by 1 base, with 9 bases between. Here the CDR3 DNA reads TGCAGTGCTAGTGGGCACAAGAACACTGAAGCTTTCTTT. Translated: CSASGHKNTEAFF.

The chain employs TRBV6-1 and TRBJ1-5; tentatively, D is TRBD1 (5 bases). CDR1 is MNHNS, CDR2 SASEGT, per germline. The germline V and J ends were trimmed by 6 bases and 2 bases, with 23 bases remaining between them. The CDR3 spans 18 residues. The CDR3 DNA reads TGTGCCAGCAGCCGACTAGACCTACAGGTGAAGGGCAATCAGCCCCAGCATTTT. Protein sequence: CASSRLDLQVKGNQPQHF.

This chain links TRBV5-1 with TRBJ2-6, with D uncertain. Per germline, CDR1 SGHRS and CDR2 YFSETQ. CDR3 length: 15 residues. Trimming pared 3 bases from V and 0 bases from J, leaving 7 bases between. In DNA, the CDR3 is TGCGCCAGCAGCTCATTCCTCTCTGGGGCCAACGTCCTGACTTTC. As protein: CASSSFLSGANVLTF.

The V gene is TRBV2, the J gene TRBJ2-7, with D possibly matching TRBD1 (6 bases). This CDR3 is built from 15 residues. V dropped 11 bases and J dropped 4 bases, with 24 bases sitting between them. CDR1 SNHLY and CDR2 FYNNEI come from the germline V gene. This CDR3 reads CAFLYREKGSYEQYF. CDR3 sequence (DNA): TGTGCCTTTTTGTACAGGGAAAAGGGATCTTACGAGCAGTACTTC.

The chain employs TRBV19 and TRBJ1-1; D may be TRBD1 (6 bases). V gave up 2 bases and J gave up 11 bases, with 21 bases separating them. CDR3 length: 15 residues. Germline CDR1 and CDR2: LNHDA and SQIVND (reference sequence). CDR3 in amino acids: CASSIRGVRPNDAFF. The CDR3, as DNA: TGTGCCAGTAGTATAAGGGGGGTTCGACCTAATGACGCTTTCTTT.

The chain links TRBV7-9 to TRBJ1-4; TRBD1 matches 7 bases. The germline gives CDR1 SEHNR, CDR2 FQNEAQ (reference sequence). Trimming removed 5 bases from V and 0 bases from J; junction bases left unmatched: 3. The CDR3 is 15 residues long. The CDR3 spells CASSPTGATNEKLFF. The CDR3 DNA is TGTGCCAGCAGCCCCACAGGGGCAACTAATGAAAAACTGTTTTTT.

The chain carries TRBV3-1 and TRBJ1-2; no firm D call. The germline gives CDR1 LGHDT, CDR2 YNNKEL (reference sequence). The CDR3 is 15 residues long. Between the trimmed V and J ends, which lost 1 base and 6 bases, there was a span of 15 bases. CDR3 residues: CASSQGLGFPHGYTF. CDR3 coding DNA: TGTGCCAGCAGCCAAGGATTAGGGTTTCCTCATGGCTACACCTTC.

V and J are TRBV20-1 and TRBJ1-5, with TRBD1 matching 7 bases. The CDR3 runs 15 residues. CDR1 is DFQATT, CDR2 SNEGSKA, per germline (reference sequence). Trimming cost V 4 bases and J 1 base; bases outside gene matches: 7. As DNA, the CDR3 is TGCAGTGCTAAACCAGGGGGGGTCAGCAATCAGCCCCAGCATTTT. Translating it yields CSAKPGGVSNQPQHF.